This record covers a single TCR beta chain. Its antigen is currently unknown. The sample comes from a study of T cell responses to AZD1222 COVID-19 vaccine. Study conclusions and caveats: Receipt of two AZD1222 doses was followed by a rise in Spike-specific TCR breadth and depth. Just a handful of AZD1222 recipients tested seropositive at baseline.

The CDR3 spans 14 residues. After removal of 4 bases from V and 5 bases from J, the junction contained 7 bases not matched to a gene. CDR1 SGHNT and CDR2 YYREEE come from the germline V gene (reference sequence). Sequenced by immunoSEQ multiplex PCR; TCRdb stores in-frame clones only, minus some. The table has approximately 170,000 clones, 94% seen once. This TCR derives from an adult who received the AZD1222 COVID-19 vaccine. This sample comprised peripheral blood, obtained 28 days after the second AZD1222 dose. The chain has TRBV5-4 and TRBJ1-2; the match to TRBD1 covers 8 bases. The CDR3 coding sequence is TGTGCCAGCAGCGACCAGGGGGCTCTATATGGCTACACCTTC. Its protein is CASSDQGALYGYTF.